The 16 T cell receptor beta chains reported below all come from one sample, sequenced in a study of shared clonotypes between healthy human individuals. Profiling relied on immunoSEQ multiplex PCR, and the TCRdb table lists in-frame clones only, not all of them. The sample includes fewer than 600,000 clones, 79% of them seen just once. Sample: PBMCs. All receptors derive from a woman between 40 and 50 years old in good health. Some clones in this sample may be carry-over from other donors' samples.

The chain has TRBV7-2 and TRBJ2-1, with 13 bases identical to TRBD2. J was trimmed by 8 bases and V by 6 bases; bases with no gene match: 7. This CDR3 region has 15 residues. In germline, CDR1 is SGHTA, CDR2 FQGNSA. The DNA of the CDR3 is TGTGCCAGCAGAAAGGGACTAGCGGGATTGCATGAGCAGTTCTTC. Its protein is CASRKGLAGLHEQFF.

Note on this clone: This may arise from a read error, as a much more abundant clone is one base away. The chain is built from TRBV19 and TRBJ2-1; 12 bases map to TRBD2. CDR1 is LNHDA and CDR2 is SQIVND in the germline V gene (reference sequence). There are 15 residues in the CDR3. CDR3 in amino acids: CANSTGLAGRHEQFF. Here the CDR3 DNA reads TGTGCCAATAGTACCGGACTAGCGGGAAGGCATGAGCAGTTCTTC.

This chain links TRBV2 with TRBJ2-1; 8 bases are shared with TRBD2. Germline V gene lookup returns CDR1 SNHLY and CDR2 FYNNEI. V trimming: 1 base; J trimming: 8 bases; junction bases outside the gene matches: 4. The CDR3 has 14 amino acids. The CDR3 sequence is CASSEGTSRHEQFF. CDR3 nucleotide sequence: TGTGCCAGCAGTGAAGGGACTAGCAGACATGAGCAGTTCTTC.

The V and J genes are TRBV9 and TRBJ2-2, with D perhaps matching TRBD1 (6 bases). Trimming stripped 5 bases from V and 2 bases from J, with 10 bases between. Germline values: CDR1 SGDLS, CDR2 YYNGEE. The CDR3 has 14 amino acids. The CDR3, as DNA: TGTGCCAGCAGGACAGGTCTTAACACCGGGGAGCTGTTTTTT. Translating it yields CASRTGLNTGELFF.

J is TRBJ2-2 and V is TRBV7-6, with 8 positions matching TRBD1. Germline-derived CDR1 and CDR2 are SGHVS and FNYEAQ. Trimming took 8 bases from V and 2 from J; bases not matched to a gene: 13. The CDR3 has 17 residues. In DNA form, the CDR3 reads TGTGCCAGCTCACTACCCCAGACAGGGGTTAACACCGGGGAGCTGTTTTTT. Translating gives CASSLPQTGVNTGELFF.

V is TRBV7-9 and J is TRBJ2-6; 10 positions match TRBD2. The junction had 4 bases not matched to a gene; V was cut back by 5 bases and J by 0 bases. Germline V gene sequence: CDR1 SEHNR, CDR2 FQNEAQ (reference sequence). The CDR3 runs to 17 residues. CDR3 nucleotide sequence: TGTGCCAGCAGCCAGGGACTAGCGACCTCTGGGGCCAACGTCCTGACTTTC. Protein: CASSQGLATSGANVLTF.

A note on this clone: Other DNA sequences in the same sample also yield this CDR3. V and J are TRBV7-2 and TRBJ2-7, with 7 bases lining up with TRBD2. This CDR3 comprises 14 residues. CDR1 SGHTA and CDR2 FQGNSA come from the germline V gene. Trimming at V came to 0 bases and at J to 2 bases, leaving 1 base not matched to a gene. The CDR3 loop is CASSLAGTTYEQYF. The CDR3 nucleotides read TGTGCCAGCAGCTTAGCTGGGACTACCTACGAGCAGTACTTC.

V usage is TRBV4-3 and J usage is TRBJ2-3; D might be TRBD1 or TRBD2, each matching 5 bases. Germline V gene lookup returns CDR1 LGHNA and CDR2 YSLEER. Trimming took off 3 bases at V and 2 bases at J, with 12 bases between the two ends. The CDR3 totals 15 residues. This CDR3 reads CASSQRGLLTDTQYF. The CDR3 region has the DNA TGCGCCAGCAGCCAGAGGGGCCTCCTCACAGATACGCAGTATTTT.

V and J are TRBV28 and TRBJ2-6; no reliable D call. The CDR3 is made up of 15 amino acids. The germline V gene has CDR1 MDHEN and CDR2 SYDVKM. V was shortened by 3 bases and J by 3 bases, with 9 bases between the two germline ends. CDR3 amino acids: CASSFFGDGANVLTF. The CDR3 DNA follows: TGTGCCAGCAGTTTTTTTGGGGATGGGGCCAACGTCCTGACTTTC.

This rearrangement joins TRBV10-3 to TRBJ2-7; TRBD2 agrees at 9 bases. Germline CDR1 ENHRY, CDR2 SYGVKD. The trim removed 1 base at V and 2 bases at J, leaving 3 bases unmatched. The CDR3 spans 15 residues. DNA for the CDR3: TGTGCCATCAGTGAGTTTAGCGGGAGAGCCTACGAGCAGTACTTC. The encoded protein is CAISEFSGRAYEQYF.

This rearrangement joins TRBV27 to TRBJ2-7; D might be TRBD1 (6 bases). Germline V CDR1 and CDR2: MNHEY, SMNVEV (reference sequence). Trimming removed 4 bases at V and 6 bases at J, with 16 bases between. The CDR3 sequence is 14 residues long. The CDR3 protein is CASSSFRGGSEQYF. CDR3 nucleotide sequence: TGTGCCAGCAGTTCTTTCAGGGGTGGTTCCGAGCAGTACTTC.

The chain joins TRBV2 to TRBJ2-1, with no clear D. V lost 10 bases and J 9 bases, leaving 16 bases between the germline ends. This CDR3 is 12 amino acids long. Germline V gene lookup returns CDR1 SNHLY and CDR2 FYNNEI. CDR3: CATNLGPGEQFF. CDR3 in DNA: TGTGCCACCAACCTAGGGCCCGGTGAGCAGTTCTTC. Supplemented by reference TRBV2 and TRBJ2-1, the full variable domain reads EPEVTQTPSHQVTQMGQEVILRCVPISNHLYFYWYRQILGQKVEFLVSFYNNEISEKSEIFDDQFSVERPDGSNFTLKIRSTKLEDSAMYFCATNLGPGEQFFGPGTRLTVL.

The rearrangement links TRBV5-1 to TRBJ2-1; 7 nucleotides match TRBD2. The V gene's germline CDR1 is SGHRS and CDR2 YFSETQ. Trimming at V came to 2 bases and at J to 5 bases, leaving 4 bases not matched to a gene. This CDR3 contains 14 residues. Here the CDR3 reads CASSFRGDNNEQFF. The DNA of the CDR3 is TGCGCCAGCAGCTTTCGGGGGGATAACAATGAGCAGTTCTTC. Based on the CDR3 plus reference TRBV5-1 and TRBJ2-1, the full variable domain is KAGVTQTPRYLIKTRGQQVTLSCSPISGHRSVSWYQQTPGQGLQFLFEYFSETQRNKGNFPGRFSGRQFSNSRSEMNVSTLELGDSALYLCASSFRGDNNEQFFGPGTRLTVL.

The chain is built from TRBV4-1 and TRBJ2-7, with TRBD1 matching 8 bases. Germline values: CDR1 MGHRA, CDR2 YSYEKL. The CDR3 runs to 15 residues. Trimming removed 1 base from V and 5 bases from J; junction bases left unmatched: 7. CDR3 sequence (DNA): TGCGCCAGCAGCCAAGCCGGCAGGGGGCGGGACGAGCAGTACTTC. Its translation is CASSQAGRGRDEQYF.

To note about this clone: A much larger clone sits a single nucleotide away, making a read error possible. The V and J genes are TRBV30 and TRBJ1-2; D is possibly TRBD1 (6 bases). V lost 1 base to trimming and J lost 7 bases, with 16 bases between them. Germline-derived CDR1 and CDR2 are GTSNPN and SVGIG (reference sequence). This CDR3 contains 14 residues. CDR3 protein: CAWSALGAQVGYTF. CDR3 DNA: TGTGCCTGGAGTGCCCTGGGGGCGCAGGTTGGCTACACCTTC.

This chain uses TRBV2 with TRBJ2-5; weak D call: TRBD1 (5 bases). Germline V gene data show CDR1 as SNHLY and CDR2 as FYNNEI. V lost 8 bases to trimming and J lost 1 base, with 14 bases between them. CDR3 length equals 14 residues. CDR3 loop: CASRQPSTQETQYF. The CDR3 region has the DNA TGTGCCAGCCGACAGCCATCGACCCAAGAGACCCAGTACTTC. Full variable domain (outside the CDR3, taken from reference TRBV2 and TRBJ2-5): EPEVTQTPSHQVTQMGQEVILRCVPISNHLYFYWYRQILGQKVEFLVSFYNNEISEKSEIFDDQFSVERPDGSNFTLKIRSTKLEDSAMYFCASRQPSTQETQYFGPGTRLLVL.